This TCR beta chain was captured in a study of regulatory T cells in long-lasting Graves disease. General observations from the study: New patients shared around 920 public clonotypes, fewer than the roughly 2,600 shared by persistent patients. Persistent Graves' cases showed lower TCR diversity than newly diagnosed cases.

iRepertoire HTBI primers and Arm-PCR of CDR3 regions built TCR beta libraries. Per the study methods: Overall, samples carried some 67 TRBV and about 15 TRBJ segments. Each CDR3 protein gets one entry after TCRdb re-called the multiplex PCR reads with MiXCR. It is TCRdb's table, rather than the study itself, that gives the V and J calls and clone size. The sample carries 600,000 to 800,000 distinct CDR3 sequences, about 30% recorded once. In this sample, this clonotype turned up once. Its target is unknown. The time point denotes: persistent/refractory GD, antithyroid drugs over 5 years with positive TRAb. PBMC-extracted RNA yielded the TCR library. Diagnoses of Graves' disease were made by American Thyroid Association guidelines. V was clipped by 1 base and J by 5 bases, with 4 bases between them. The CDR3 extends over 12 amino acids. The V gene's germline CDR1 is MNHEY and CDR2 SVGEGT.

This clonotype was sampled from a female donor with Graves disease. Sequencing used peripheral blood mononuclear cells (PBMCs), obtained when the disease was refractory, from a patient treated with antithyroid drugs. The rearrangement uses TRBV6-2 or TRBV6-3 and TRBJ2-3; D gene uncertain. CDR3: CASSYLRDTQYF. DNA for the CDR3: TGTGCCAGCAGTTACTTGAGAGATACGCAGTATTTT.